The 17 T cell receptor beta chains reported below all come from one sample, sequenced in a study of blood T cell repertoires in COVID-19. Generated by immunoSEQ multiplex PCR, the TCRdb table keeps only in-frame clones and is missing some. Among roughly 38,000 clones listed, approximately 81% were seen once. The sample comprised peripheral blood. Receptors originate from a man aged 60 to 69 in a cohort sampled during active COVID-19.

The V and J genes are TRBV9 and TRBJ2-1; possible D gene TRBD2, 6 bases. The CDR3 is 15 amino acids. Trimming cost V 0 bases and J 4 bases, with 11 bases left between them. The germline CDR1 and CDR2 sequences are SGDLS and YYNGEE. CDR3 amino acids: CASSVDTGEYNEQFF. In nucleotides, the CDR3 is TGTGCCAGCAGCGTAGATACGGGGGAGTACAATGAGCAGTTCTTC.

The chain combines TRBV3-1 (or the pseudogene TRBV3-2) with TRBJ1-3; 10 bases line up with TRBD1. This CDR3 contains 16 residues. V was pared by 1 base and J by 9 bases, with 9 bases of the junction left unmatched. Germline CDR1 LGHDT, CDR2 YNNKEL (reference sequence). CDR3 residues: CASSQGDRGLVGTIYF. As DNA, the CDR3 is TGTGCCAGCAGCCAAGGAGACAGGGGGCTAGTTGGCACCATATATTTT.

The chain uses TRBV4-1 and TRBJ1-1; D unclear. This CDR3 is 14 amino acids long. CDR1 is MGHRA and CDR2 is YSYEKL in the germline V gene. Trimming pared 0 bases from V and 5 bases from J, leaving 10 bases between. This chain's CDR3 is CASSQDPGMTEAFF. The CDR3 bases are TGCGCCAGCAGCCAAGACCCCGGGATGACTGAAGCTTTCTTT.

This clone appeared a few times. The sample has other DNA sequences that encode this CDR3 too. The chain recombines TRBV9 with TRBJ1-4; 11 positions agree with TRBD1. Germline values: CDR1 SGDLS, CDR2 YYNGEE. The CDR3 is made up of 16 amino acids. The V gene end was trimmed by 0 bases and the J gene end by 3 bases; junction bases not matched to a gene: 1. The DNA of the CDR3 is TGTGCCAGCAGCGTAGGGGGACAGGGGGCTAATGAAAAACTGTTTTTT. It yields the protein CASSVGGQGANEKLFF.

The J gene is TRBJ2-7, the V gene TRBV4-3; maybe TRBD2 (6 bases). Germline V gene sequence: CDR1 LGHNA, CDR2 YSLEER. The CDR3 consists of 16 residues. Trimming took off 4 bases at V and 2 bases at J, with 18 bases between the two ends. CDR3 sequence (DNA): TGCGCCAGCAGCCCGAGGGAGTCGGACTACCCCTACGAGCAGTACTTC. Amino acid sequence: CASSPRESDYPYEQYF.

The gene calls are TRBV27 and TRBJ1-3; D uncertain. This CDR3 spans 13 amino acids. Between the trimmed V and J ends, which lost 10 bases and 3 bases, there was a span of 13 bases. Germline V gene sequence: CDR1 MNHEY, CDR2 SMNVEV (reference sequence). Here the CDR3 DNA reads TGTGCCACCTCCCAAGAGGGTGGAAACACCATATATTTT. Its translation is CATSQEGGNTIYF.

The V call is TRBV24-1, the J call TRBJ2-2; TRBD1 is a possible D gene (5 bases). Deletions cut 2 bases from V and 5 bases from J, with 14 bases between. There are 16 residues in the CDR3. Germline CDR1 reads KGHDR; CDR2 reads SFDVKD. Here the CDR3 DNA reads TGTGCCACCAGTGATTCCGCCCCCAGACAGACCGGGGAGCTGTTTTTT. Residues: CATSDSAPRQTGELFF.

The chain combines TRBV18 with TRBJ1-6; the D gene is possibly TRBD1 (6 bases). V dropped 0 bases and J dropped 12 bases, with 30 bases sitting between them. Germline V gene lookup returns CDR1 KGHSH and CDR2 LQKENI. CDR3 length: 20 residues. The CDR3 nucleotides are TGTGCCAGCTCACCACCGGAGGGGACACGCAGTAACTCGGGGGGTCGACCCCTCCACTTT. Protein sequence: CASSPPEGTRSNSGGRPLHF.

The J gene is TRBJ2-7, the V gene TRBV5-1; 9 nucleotides match TRBD1. The CDR3 length is 14 residues. The ends lost 5 bases at V and 0 bases at J; junction bases unmatched: 3. Germline CDR1 reads SGHRS; CDR2 reads YFSETQ. This CDR3 is CASRWTGDSYEQYF. For the CDR3, the DNA is TGCGCCAGCAGGTGGACAGGGGACTCCTACGAGCAGTACTTC.

The genes are TRBV25-1 and TRBJ1-2, with TRBD1 matching over 12 bases. This CDR3 spans 15 amino acids. Germline values: CDR1 MGHDK, CDR2 SYGVNS. With V trimmed by 6 bases and J by 7 bases, 9 bases remained unmatched. CDR3 region: CASRGGGQGAFGYTF. The CDR3 region has the DNA TGTGCCAGCAGGGGCGGGGGACAGGGGGCTTTTGGCTACACCTTC.

The V gene is TRBV18, the J gene TRBJ1-2; a possible D gene is TRBD1 (5 bases). The CDR3 contains 15 residues. Trimming stripped 3 bases from V and 7 bases from J, with 18 bases between. Germline CDR1 reads KGHSH; CDR2 reads LQKENI. The CDR3 here is CASSPEGQGASGYTF. CDR3 in DNA: TGTGCCAGCTCACCGGAGGGGCAGGGCGCTAGTGGCTACACCTTC.

V usage is TRBV2 and J usage is TRBJ2-2; 8 bases align to TRBD1. With V trimmed by 6 bases and J by 0 bases, 3 bases remained unmatched. Per the germline V gene, CDR1 is SNHLY and CDR2 is FYNNEI. This CDR3 is built from 15 residues. DNA of the CDR3: TGTGCCAGCAGGAAACAGGGGGCGAACACCGGGGAGCTGTTTTTT. Its protein is CASRKQGANTGELFF.

CDR3 nucleotide sequence: TGTGCCAGCAGAGCCGGACAGACTAATTCACCCCTCCACTTT. Translation: CASRAGQTNSPLHF. V usage is TRBV2 and J usage is TRBJ1-6, with D possibly being TRBD1 (6 bases). The CDR3 sequence is 14 residues long. Trimming took 6 bases from V and 6 from J, leaving 12 bases between them. Germline CDR1 is SNHLY and CDR2 is FYNNEI.

This sequence joins TRBV5-6 and TRBJ1-1, with D possibly being TRBD1 (6 bases). Germline CDR1 is SGHDT and CDR2 is YYEEEE. This CDR3 has 16 residues. V was pared by 0 bases and J by 5 bases, with 17 bases between. The CDR3 DNA sequence: TGTGCCAGCAGCTTGGGAGGGGGACACCAAGGGACTGAAGCTTTCTTT. It yields the protein CASSLGGGHQGTEAFF.

This clone was seen a single time. V usage is TRBV27 and J usage is TRBJ2-5; 10 bases agree with TRBD2. The junction had 14 bases not matched to a gene; V was cut back by 4 bases and J by 9 bases. The CDR3 is made up of 16 amino acids. Germline V gene data show CDR1 as MNHEY and CDR2 as SMNVEV (reference sequence). The CDR3 here is CASSSQREGPLGAQYF. The CDR3 coding sequence is TGTGCCAGCAGTTCCCAGCGGGAGGGCCCGTTGGGAGCCCAGTACTTC.

The chain employs TRBV10-3 and TRBJ2-7; 8 bases line up with TRBD2. Per germline, CDR1 ENHRY and CDR2 SYGVKD. V trimming: 10 bases; J trimming: 6 bases; junction bases outside the gene matches: 11. The CDR3 runs 13 residues. The CDR3, as DNA: TGTGCCACCGGAGGGACTAGAGATGCCGAGCAGTACTTC. It yields the protein CATGGTRDAEQYF.

V gene TRBV24-1 combines with J gene TRBJ1-2; D is uncertain. This CDR3 region has 12 residues. V lost 4 bases to trimming and J lost 6 bases, with 8 bases between them. Germline V gene sequence: CDR1 KGHDR, CDR2 SFDVKD. CDR3 residues: CATSDLQHGYTF. CDR3 sequence (DNA): TGTGCCACCAGTGACCTACAGCATGGCTACACCTTC.